Listed below are T cell receptor beta chains from one sample, sequenced in a study of graft-versus-host responses after intestinal transplantation. Assay used: immunoSEQ multiplex PCR; TCRdb lists only in-frame clones, some missing. In the table there are fewer than 50,000 clones, less than 85% of which are singletons. These receptors are not linked to any known antigen. Sequencing used unstimulated CD4+ T cells sorted from spleen or lymph node cells, obtained before transplant. The receptor source for this set is a human donor who was the organ donor for an intestinal transplant. CDR3s include the opening cysteine and the closing phenylalanine or tryptophan. A D gene is named only where the DNA matches it firmly. Clone size is shown for a subset of rows, as once, few, many or a class of expanded clone.

J gene | V gene | D gene | clone size | CDR3 DNA | CDR3 protein
TRBJ1-1 | TRBV5-1 | . | . | TGCGCCAGCAGCTCGAGGTCGGACCTTAACACTGAAGCTTTCTTT | CASSSRSDLNTEAFF
TRBJ1-3 | TRBV5-1 | . | . | TGCGCCAGCAGCGCGGACGTTGGGGGAAACACCATATATTTT | CASSADVGGNTIYF
TRBJ2-1 | TRBV11-3 | . | . | TGTGCCAGCAGCTCAATAGCGGCGTTGGATGAGCAGTTCTTC | CASSSIAALDEQFF
TRBJ1-2 | TRBV5-5 | . | . | TGTGCCAGCAGCTTGGCCCCTGACAGGAACTATGGCTACACCTTC | CASSLAPDRNYGYTF
TRBJ1-3 | TRBV21-1 | . | few | TGTGCCAGCAGCAGCCGACAGGGTTCCGGAAACACCATATATTTT | CASSSRQGSGNTIYF
TRBJ2-7 | TRBV28 | TRBD2 | . | TGTGCCAGCAGTTTAACTAGCGGGAGCGAGCAGTACTTC | CASSLTSGSEQYF
TRBJ2-6 | TRBV30 | . | many | TGTGCCTGGAGTGGGGGCTCTGGGGCCAACGTCCTGACTTTC | CAWSGGSGANVLTF
TRBJ1-6 | TRBV4-3 | . | . | TGCGCCAGCAGCCAAGATCAGTGGGGCACCTCCTATAATTCACCCCTCCACTTT | CASSQDQWGTSYNSPLHF
TRBJ2-7 | TRBV2 | . | . | TGTGCCAGCAACTTAAGGGGATCCAACGAGCAGTACTTC | CASNLRGSNEQYF
TRBJ1-6 | TRBV16 | . | . | TGTGCCAGCAGCCGCCAATTCGGGGCAGGTTTGAATAATTCACCCCTCCACTTT | CASSRQFGAGLNNSPLHF
TRBJ1-2 | TRBV2 | . | . | TGTGCCAGCAGTCCCGATCCGGGTAGAGTTGGTGGCTACACCTTC | CASSPDPGRVGGYTF
TRBJ1-1 | TRBV29-1 | . | . | TGCAGCGTTGGACGGAACACTGAAGCTTTCTTT | CSVGRNTEAFF
TRBJ2-3 | TRBV5-1 | . | . | TGCGCCAGCAGTCCGACGGTTAGTCACACAGATACGCAGTATTTT | CASSPTVSHTDTQYF
TRBJ1-6 | TRBV6-5 | . | few | TGTGCCAGCAGTACCCACGGACAGTTTGATTCACCCCTCCACTTT | CASSTHGQFDSPLHF
TRBJ2-2 | TRBV5-1 | TRBD1 | . | TGCGCCAGCAGCTTGACAGGGGGCACCGGGGAGCTGTTTTTT | CASSLTGGTGELFF
TRBJ2-1 | TRBV2 | . | . | TGTGCCAGCAGACTAGCCTCCTACAATGAGCAGTTCTTC | CASRLASYNEQFF
TRBJ1-1 | TRBV5-4 | . | . | TGTGCCAGCAGCTTGAGACGTAACACTGAAGCTTTCTTT | CASSLRRNTEAFF